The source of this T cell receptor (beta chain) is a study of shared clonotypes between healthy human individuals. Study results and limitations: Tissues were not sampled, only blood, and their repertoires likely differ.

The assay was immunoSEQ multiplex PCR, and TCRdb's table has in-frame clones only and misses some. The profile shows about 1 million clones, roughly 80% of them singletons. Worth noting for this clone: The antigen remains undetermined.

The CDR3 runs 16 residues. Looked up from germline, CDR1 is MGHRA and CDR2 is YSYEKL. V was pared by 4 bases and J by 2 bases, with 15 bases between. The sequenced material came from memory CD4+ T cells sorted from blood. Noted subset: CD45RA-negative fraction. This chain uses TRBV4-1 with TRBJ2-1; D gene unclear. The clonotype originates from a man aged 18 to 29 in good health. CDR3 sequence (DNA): TGCGCCAGCAGCCCCCCTACCCAAGGAACCTACAATGAGCAGTTCTTC. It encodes CASSPPTQGTYNEQFF.